What follows is one T cell receptor (beta chain) and its context. Its antigen remains unknown. The CDR3 is 14 residues long. V dropped 0 bases and J dropped 3; count of bases not matched to a gene: 1. Germline CDR1 is SGHDT and CDR2 is YYEEEE. Using immunoSEQ multiplex PCR, the repertoire was profiled, and TCRdb retains in-frame clones only, with some absent. The table shows about 97,000 clones, with about 90% occurring only once. The sample originates from a study of T cell responses to AZD1222 COVID-19 vaccine. Points from the study as a whole: Per reports, nearly half of all spike-specific TCRs target regions that are unmutated in variants. Increased Spike-specific TCR breadth and depth were observed after two AZD1222 doses.

This specimen was peripheral blood, taken on day 0 of AZD1222 vaccination. The sequence came from an adult in good health. The chain is built from TRBV5-6 and TRBJ2-3; 7 bases are shared with TRBD1. The CDR3 bases are TGTGCCAGCAGCTTGGACAGGGGAACAGATACGCAGTATTTT. Protein sequence: CASSLDRGTDTQYF.